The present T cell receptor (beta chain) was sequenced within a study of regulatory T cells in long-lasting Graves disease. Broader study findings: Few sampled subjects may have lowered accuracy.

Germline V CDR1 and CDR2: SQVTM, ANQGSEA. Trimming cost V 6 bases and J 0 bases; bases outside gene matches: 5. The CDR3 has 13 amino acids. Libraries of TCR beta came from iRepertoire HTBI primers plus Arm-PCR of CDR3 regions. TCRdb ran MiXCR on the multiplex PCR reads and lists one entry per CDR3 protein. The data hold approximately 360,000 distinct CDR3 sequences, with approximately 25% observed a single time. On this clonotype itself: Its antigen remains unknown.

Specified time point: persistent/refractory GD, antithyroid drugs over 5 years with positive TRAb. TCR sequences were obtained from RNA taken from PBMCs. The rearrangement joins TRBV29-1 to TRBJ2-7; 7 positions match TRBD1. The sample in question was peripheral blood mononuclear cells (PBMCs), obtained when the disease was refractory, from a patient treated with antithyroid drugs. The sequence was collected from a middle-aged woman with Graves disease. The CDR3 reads CSVGRQGSYEQYF. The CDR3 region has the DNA TGCAGCGTGGGACGACAGGGCTCCTACGAGCAGTACTTC.